The TCR beta chain described here comes from a study of blood T cells in healthy people across ages. The CDR3 extends over 12 amino acids. Germline loops: CDR1 SGHTA, CDR2 FQGNSA. Trimming took 8 bases from V and 1 from J, leaving 7 bases between them. Every donor gave 7.5 to 10 milliliters of peripheral blood. Isolating PBMCs gave at least 7 million of these cells per sample. Per individual sample, total RNA of at least 5 micrograms was extracted. This clonotype has only a few counts. A second 7 to 11 cycle PCR used barcoded and J-beta primers. TCRdb passed the 5' RACE reads through MiXCR, listing each CDR3 protein once. The sample has about 1.4 million distinct CDR3 sequences, roughly 64% seen once; the top ten hold roughly 6.3%.

The source material was blood. The V and J genes are TRBV7-2 and TRBJ2-3; no firm D call. The source is a man younger than 35 in good health. The CDR3 is CASGIGTDTQYF. CDR3 nucleotide sequence: TGTGCCAGCGGTATTGGCACAGATACGCAGTATTTT.